What follows are 8 T cell receptor beta chains derived from one specimen sequenced in a study of shared clonotypes between healthy human individuals. Profiled with immunoSEQ multiplex PCR; TCRdb holds only in-frame clones, not every one. This repertoire shows a few million clones, roughly 93% found once; its top ten account for approximately 0.4%. The material sequenced was naive CD4+ T cells from PBMCs. Subset specified: CD45RA+ positively selected. The receptors were gathered from a man in his late teens or twenties in good health. Some clones in this sample may be carry-over from other donors' samples.

This clone was detected only once. The chain links TRBV5-1 to TRBJ2-7; 14 bases are shared with TRBD2. The germline gives CDR1 SGHRS, CDR2 YFSETQ. CDR3 length equals 18 residues. V dropped 4 bases and J dropped 6; count of bases not matched to a gene: 15. The CDR3 sequence: CASSPSTGTSGGKVEQYF. The CDR3 bases are TGCGCCAGCAGCCCCAGCACCGGGACTAGCGGGGGCAAGGTCGAGCAGTACTTC. Based on the CDR3 plus reference TRBV5-1 and TRBJ2-7, the full variable domain is KAGVTQTPRYLIKTRGQQVTLSCSPISGHRSVSWYQQTPGQGLQFLFEYFSETQRNKGNFPGRFSGRQFSNSRSEMNVSTLELGDSALYLCASSPSTGTSGGKVEQYFGPGTRLTVT.

The chain joins TRBV29-1 to TRBJ2-1; D not certain. The germline CDR1 and CDR2 sequences are SQVTM and ANQGSEA. Trimming shortened V by 6 bases and J by 7 bases, and 16 bases separated the two germline ends. The CDR3 has 13 residues. CDR3 coding DNA: TGCAGCGTCCTAAGGGTGACCGGGAATGAGCAGTTCTTC. It translates to CSVLRVTGNEQFF.

The chain couples TRBV9 to TRBJ2-3, with D possibly matching TRBD2 (6 bases). Germline values: CDR1 SGDLS, CDR2 YYNGEE. The CDR3 is 15 residues long. The germline V and J ends were trimmed by 4 bases and 2 bases, with 14 bases remaining between them. For the CDR3, the DNA is TGTGCCAGCAGCTCGAGGGACTTCCACACAGATACGCAGTATTTT. Translation gives CASSSRDFHTDTQYF.

The chain carries TRBV5-1 and TRBJ2-7; 8 bases are shared with TRBD1. The J segment lost 5 bases and the V segment lost 6 bases, leaving 7 bases of the junction unmatched. Germline-derived CDR1 and CDR2 are SGHRS and YFSETQ. The CDR3 is 13 amino acids. CDR3 in amino acids: CASKTGVADEQYF. The CDR3 DNA follows: TGCGCCAGCAAGACAGGGGTGGCAGACGAGCAGTACTTC.

Details on this clone: Other DNA sequences in this sample translate to the same CDR3. The J gene is TRBJ2-2, the V gene TRBV5-1; D may be TRBD1 or TRBD2 (5 bases each). Trimming took off 1 base at V and 3 bases at J, with 7 bases between the two ends. This CDR3 has 14 residues. The germline V gene encodes CDR1 SGHRS and CDR2 YFSETQ. The CDR3 region has the DNA TGCGCCAGCAGCTTGAGAGGGGACACCGGGGAGCTGTTTTTT. Translation gives CASSLRGDTGELFF.

The rearrangement uses TRBV5-6 and TRBJ1-1, with D uncertain. This CDR3 has 15 residues. Looked up from germline, CDR1 is SGHDT and CDR2 is YYEEEE. V lost 0 bases and J lost 0, with 9 bases in between. In DNA form, the CDR3 reads TGTGCCAGCAGCTTGGGGACTTTCCTGAACACTGAAGCTTTCTTT. Translating gives CASSLGTFLNTEAFF.

This chain joins TRBV7-9 and TRBJ2-3; unclear D gene. V lost 2 bases, J lost 2 bases, and 8 bases lay in between. The CDR3 spans 14 residues. Germline loops: CDR1 SEHNR, CDR2 FQNEAQ (reference sequence). The CDR3 loop reads CASSLNGHTDTQYF. For the CDR3, the DNA is TGTGCCAGCAGCTTAAACGGTCACACAGATACGCAGTATTTT.

This sequence joins TRBV28 and TRBJ1-2, with 11 bases matching TRBD1. The CDR3 has 13 amino acids. V was clipped by 10 bases and J by 8 bases; unmatched bases: 9. Germline V gene lookup returns CDR1 MDHEN and CDR2 SYDVKM. The CDR3 loop is CATAGQGARGYTF. In nucleotides, the CDR3 is TGTGCCACCGCCGGACAGGGGGCTAGGGGCTACACCTTC.